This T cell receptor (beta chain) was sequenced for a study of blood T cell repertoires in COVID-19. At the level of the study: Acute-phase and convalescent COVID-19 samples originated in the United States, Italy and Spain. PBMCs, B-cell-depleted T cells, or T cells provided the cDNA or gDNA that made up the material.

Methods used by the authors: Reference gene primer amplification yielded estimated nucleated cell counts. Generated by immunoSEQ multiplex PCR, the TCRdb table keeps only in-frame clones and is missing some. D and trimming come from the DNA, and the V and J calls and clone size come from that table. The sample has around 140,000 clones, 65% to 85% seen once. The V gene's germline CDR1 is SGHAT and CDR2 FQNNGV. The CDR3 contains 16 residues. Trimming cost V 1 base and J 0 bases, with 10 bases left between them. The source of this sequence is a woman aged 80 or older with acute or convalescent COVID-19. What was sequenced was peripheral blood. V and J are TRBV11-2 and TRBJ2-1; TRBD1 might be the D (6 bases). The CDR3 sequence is CASSLVMGASYNEQFF. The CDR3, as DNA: TGTGCCAGCAGCTTAGTGATGGGGGCCTCCTACAATGAGCAGTTCTTC.